This TCR beta chain emerged from a study of identical twins. The study's findings and limits: Analyses of zero insertions could, in part, be confounded by invariant MAIT and iNKT cells. Compared with unrelated sharing, twin-shared out-of-frame alpha sequences had more low-probability sequences. The study drew conclusions from cross-sectional statistical analysis, not from following the same donors.

Trimming at V came to 6 bases and at J to 4 bases, leaving 8 bases not matched to a gene. There are 15 residues in the CDR3. Germline assignment: CDR1 DFQATT and CDR2 SNEGSKA (reference sequence). Template switching added a universal primer site, and cDNA bore unique molecular identifiers. TCRdb re-called the 5' RACE reads with MiXCR, one entry per CDR3 protein. Of 1.5 million to 2 million distinct CDR3 sequences listed, roughly a third were seen once; the top ten hold 0.27%. This clonotype was picked up a small number of times. Its antigen remains unknown. The rearrangement uses TRBV20-1 and TRBJ2-7; 14 nucleotides agree with TRBD2. This sequence was found in a newborn girl in good health. Source material: cord blood. CDR3: CSATQRTSGRYEQYF. The CDR3 DNA sequence: TGCAGTGCCACCCAAAGGACTAGCGGGAGGTACGAGCAGTACTTC.